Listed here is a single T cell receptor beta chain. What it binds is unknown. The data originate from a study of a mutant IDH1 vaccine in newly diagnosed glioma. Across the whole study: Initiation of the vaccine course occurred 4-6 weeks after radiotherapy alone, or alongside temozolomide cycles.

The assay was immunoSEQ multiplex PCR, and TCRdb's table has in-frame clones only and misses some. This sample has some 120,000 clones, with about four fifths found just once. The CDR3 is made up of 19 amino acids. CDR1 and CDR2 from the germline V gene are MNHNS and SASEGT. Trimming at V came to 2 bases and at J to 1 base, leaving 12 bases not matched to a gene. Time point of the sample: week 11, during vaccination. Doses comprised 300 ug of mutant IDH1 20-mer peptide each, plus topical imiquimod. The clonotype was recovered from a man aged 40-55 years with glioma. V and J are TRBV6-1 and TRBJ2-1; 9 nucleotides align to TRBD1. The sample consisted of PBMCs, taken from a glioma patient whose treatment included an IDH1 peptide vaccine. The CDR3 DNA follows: TGTGCCAGCAGTGAAAGGGGGACAGGGTTTGAGAGATCCTACAATGAGCAGTTCTTC. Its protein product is CASSERGTGFERSYNEQFF.